The rows below give T cell receptor beta chains drawn from one sample of a study of control samples from healthy donors and cancer patients. Profiled with immunoSEQ multiplex PCR; TCRdb holds only in-frame clones, not every one. The sample comprises 130,000 or so clones, 89% of which are singletons, and about 7.9% rests with the top ten. The sequencing input was PBMCs. These receptors all come from a man aged 50-60 years with head and neck cancer. The CDR3 runs from the conserved cysteine through the conserved F or W. The D gene is left open where the match is weak. Size is stated for part of the rows, as once, few or many counts, or as a class when the clone is expanded.

j_call | clone_size | d_call | v_call | cdr3_nt | cdr3_aa
TRBJ2-3 | - | TRBD2 | TRBV5-1 | TGCGCCAGCAGTCCGGGACTAGCGGCCACAGATACGCAGTATTTT | CASSPGLAATDTQYF
TRBJ2-3 | - | - | TRBV6-4 | TGTGCCAGCAGCCAGGACTGGAGTGGTACGCAGTATTTT | CASSQDWSGTQYF
TRBJ2-7 | - | TRBD2 | TRBV5-1 | TGCGCCAGCAGCTGGGAGTTTGGCGGGAGCGACTACGAGCAGTACTTC | CASSWEFGGSDYEQYF
TRBJ1-4 | - | - | TRBV21-1 | TGTGCCAGCATCCGGAGGGGGCAGGCGAATGAAAAACTGTTTTTT | CASIRRGQANEKLFF
TRBJ2-5 | - | - | TRBV4-2 | TGTGCCAGCAGCTCCGTCGGGGGCCCGGAGACCCAGTACTTC | CASSSVGGPETQYF
TRBJ2-2 | - | - | TRBV28 | TGTGCCAGCAAGTGGGCCTCGAACACCGGGGAGCTGTTTTTT | CASKWASNTGELFF
TRBJ1-1 | - | - | TRBV18 | TGTGCCAGCTCACCGGGGGGGCCTGAAGCTTTCTTT | CASSPGGPEAFF
TRBJ1-5 | - | - | TRBV28 | TGTGCCAGCAGTTTATTACTTATAGGACGTTCGGATCAGCCCCAGCATTTT | CASSLLLIGRSDQPQHF
TRBJ2-2 | - | - | TRBV18 | TGTGCCAGCTCACCATACGAGTTGGACAACACCGGGGAGCTGTTTTTT | CASSPYELDNTGELFF
TRBJ1-2 | - | TRBD1 | TRBV6-5 | TGTGCCAGCAGGGACCCCCAGGGGGGAGGCTATGGCTACACCTTC | CASRDPQGGGYGYTF
TRBJ1-3 | - | TRBD1 | TRBV28 | TGTGCCAGCGGGACAGGGGGCAGCTCTGGAAACACCATATATTTT | CASGTGGSSGNTIYF
TRBJ1-5 | - | - | TRBV7-9 | TGTGCCAGCAGCTCAGCCCGGGACGGAGAAAATCAGCCCCAGCATTTT | CASSSARDGENQPQHF
TRBJ1-3 | - | - | TRBV19 | TGTGCCAGTAGCCGGGAAGCTACCTCTGGAAACACCATATATTTT | CASSREATSGNTIYF
TRBJ1-4 | once | - | TRBV4-1 | TGCGCCAGCAGCCAAACGCCAATATTTAATGAAAAACTGTTTTTT | CASSQTPIFNEKLFF
TRBJ2-3 | medium-sized | - | TRBV11-3 | TGTGCCAGCAGCCCGGCAGGGGCGGAAAGAGATACGCAGTATTTT | CASSPAGAERDTQYF
TRBJ2-3 | - | TRBD2 | TRBV5-1 | TGCGCCAGCAGCTTGATTGTAGCGGGAGAGGGAGATACGCAGTATTTT | CASSLIVAGEGDTQYF
TRBJ2-1 | - | TRBD2 | TRBV10-3 | TGTGCCATCAGTGACACTAGCGGAGCCTACAATGAGCAGTTCTTC | CAISDTSGAYNEQFF
TRBJ2-7 | - | TRBD1 | TRBV10-3 | TGTGCCATCAAGGGACAGGGGGCCTACGAGCAGTACTTC | CAIKGQGAYEQYF
TRBJ2-7 | - | - | TRBV18 | TGTGCCAGCTCACCGGGCGGCTCCTACGAGCAGTACTTC | CASSPGGSYEQYF
TRBJ2-2 | once | - | TRBV2 | TGTGCCAGCAGGGGCCAGGGCCACACCGGGGAGCTGTTTTTT | CASRGQGHTGELFF
TRBJ2-7 | once | - | TRBV3-1/TRBV3-2 | TGTGCCAGCAGCCAAGACTGGTTGAGGGGAACTAAGCAGTACTTC | CASSQDWLRGTKQYF
TRBJ1-1 | - | TRBD1 | TRBV27 | TGTGCCAGCAGTTTAACAGGGGCGGACACTGAAGCTTTCTTT | CASSLTGADTEAFF
TRBJ2-7 | - | - | TRBV19 | TGTGCCAGTAGTCTCTACGTGAGGGCCTACGAGCAGTACTTC | CASSLYVRAYEQYF
TRBJ1-1 | - | - | TRBV5-1 | TGCGCCAGCAGCCCGGCCTGGGGGAACACTGAAGCTTTCTTT | CASSPAWGNTEAFF
TRBJ2-5 | - | - | TRBV28 | TGTGCCACCATATTGGCCCGAGGGGAGACCCAGTACTTC | CATILARGETQYF
TRBJ2-3 | - | - | TRBV5-1 | TGCGCCAGCAGCACGGTCGGGGGGCCAGAAGCAGCAGATACGCAGTATTTT | CASSTVGGPEAADTQYF